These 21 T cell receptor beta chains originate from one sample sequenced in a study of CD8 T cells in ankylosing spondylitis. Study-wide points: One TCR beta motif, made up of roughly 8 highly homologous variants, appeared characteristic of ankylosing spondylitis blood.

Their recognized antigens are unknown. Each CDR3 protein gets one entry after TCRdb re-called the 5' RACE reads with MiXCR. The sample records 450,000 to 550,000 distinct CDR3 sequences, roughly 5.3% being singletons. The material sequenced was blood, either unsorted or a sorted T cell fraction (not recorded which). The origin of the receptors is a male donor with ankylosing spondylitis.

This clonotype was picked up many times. The DNA for the CDR3 is TGCGCCAGCTCGGTACTAGCGGGGACATACGAGCAGTACTTC. Its translation is CASSVLAGTYEQYF. V gene TRBV5-1 combines with J gene TRBJ2-7; 10 nucleotides match TRBD2. CDR1 and CDR2 from the germline V gene are SGHRS and YFSETQ. This CDR3 contains 14 residues. V dropped 7 bases and J dropped 4; count of bases not matched to a gene: 8.

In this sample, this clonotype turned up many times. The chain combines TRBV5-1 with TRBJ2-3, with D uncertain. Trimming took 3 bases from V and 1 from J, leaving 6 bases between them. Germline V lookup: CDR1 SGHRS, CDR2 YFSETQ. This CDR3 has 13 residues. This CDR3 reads CASSSIGTDTQYF. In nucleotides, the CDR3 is TGCGCCAGCAGCTCGATAGGCACAGATACGCAGTATTTT.

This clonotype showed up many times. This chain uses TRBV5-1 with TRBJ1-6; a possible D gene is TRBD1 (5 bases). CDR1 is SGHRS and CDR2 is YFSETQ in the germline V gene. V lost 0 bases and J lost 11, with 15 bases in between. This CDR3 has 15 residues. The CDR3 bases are TGCGCCAGCAGCTTGGCCCCAGGGTTAGAGACACCCCTCCACTTT. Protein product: CASSLAPGLETPLHF.

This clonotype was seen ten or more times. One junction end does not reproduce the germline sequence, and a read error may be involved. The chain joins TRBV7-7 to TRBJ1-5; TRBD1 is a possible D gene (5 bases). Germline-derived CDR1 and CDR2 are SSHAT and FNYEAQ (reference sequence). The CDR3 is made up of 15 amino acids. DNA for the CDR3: TGTGCTAGCAGCGGGGGAGGGCATAGCAATCAGCCCCAGCATTTT. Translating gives CASSGGGHSNQPQHF.

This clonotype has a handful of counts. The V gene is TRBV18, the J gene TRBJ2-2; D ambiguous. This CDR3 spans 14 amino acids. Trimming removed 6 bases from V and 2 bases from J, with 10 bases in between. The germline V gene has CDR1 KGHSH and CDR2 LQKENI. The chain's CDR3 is CASSQGFNTGELFF. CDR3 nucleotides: TGTGCCAGCTCGCAAGGATTTAACACCGGGGAGCTGTTTTTT.

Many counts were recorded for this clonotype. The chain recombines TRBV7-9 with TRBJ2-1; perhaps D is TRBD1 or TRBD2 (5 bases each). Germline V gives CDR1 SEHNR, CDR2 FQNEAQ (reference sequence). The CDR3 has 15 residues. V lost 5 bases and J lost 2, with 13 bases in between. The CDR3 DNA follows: TGTGCCAGCAGCCCTGGGGGTCCCCCCTACAATGAGCAGTTCTTC. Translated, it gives CASSPGGPPYNEQFF.

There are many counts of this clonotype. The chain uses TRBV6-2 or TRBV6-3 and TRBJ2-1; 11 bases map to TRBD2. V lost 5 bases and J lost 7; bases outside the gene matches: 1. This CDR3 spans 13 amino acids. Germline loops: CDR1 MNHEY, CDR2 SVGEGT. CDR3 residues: CASSRLAGNEQFF. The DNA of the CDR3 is TGTGCCAGCAGTCGACTAGCGGGGAATGAGCAGTTCTTC.

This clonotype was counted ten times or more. The CDR3 loop reads CATHPGTSVYEQYF. The CDR3 DNA reads TGTGCCACTCACCCCGGGACTAGCGTCTACGAGCAGTACTTC. The gene calls are TRBV28 and TRBJ2-7; TRBD2 matches at 10 bases. Germline V gene lookup returns CDR1 MDHEN and CDR2 SYDVKM. This CDR3 contains 14 residues. V gave up 10 bases and J gave up 3 bases; unmatched junction bases: 9.

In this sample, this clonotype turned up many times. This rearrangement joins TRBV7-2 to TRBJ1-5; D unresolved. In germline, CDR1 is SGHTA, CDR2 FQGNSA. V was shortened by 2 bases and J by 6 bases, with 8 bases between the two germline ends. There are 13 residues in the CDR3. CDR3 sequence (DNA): TGTGCCAGCAGCTTAAGGGAGGCTCAGCCCCAGCATTTT. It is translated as CASSLREAQPQHF.

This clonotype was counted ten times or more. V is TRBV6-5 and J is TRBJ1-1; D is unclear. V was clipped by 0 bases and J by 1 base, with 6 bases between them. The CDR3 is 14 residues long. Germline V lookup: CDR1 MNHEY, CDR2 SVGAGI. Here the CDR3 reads CASSYSRWNTEAFF. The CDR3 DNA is TGTGCCAGCAGTTACTCTCGGTGGAACACTGAAGCTTTCTTT.

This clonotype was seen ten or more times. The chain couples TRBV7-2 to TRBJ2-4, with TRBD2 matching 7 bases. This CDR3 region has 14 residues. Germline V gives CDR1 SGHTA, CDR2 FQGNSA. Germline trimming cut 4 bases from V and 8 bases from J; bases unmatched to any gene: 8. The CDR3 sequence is CASSSRGGEDIQYF. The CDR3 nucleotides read TGTGCCAGCAGCTCACGGGGAGGGGAAGACATTCAGTACTTC. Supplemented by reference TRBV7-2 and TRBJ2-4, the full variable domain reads GAGVSQSPSNKVTEKGKDVELRCDPISGHTALYWYRQSLGQGLEFLIYFQGNSAPDKSGLPSDRFSAERTGGSVSTLTIQRTQQEDSAVYLCASSSRGGEDIQYFGAGTRLSVL.

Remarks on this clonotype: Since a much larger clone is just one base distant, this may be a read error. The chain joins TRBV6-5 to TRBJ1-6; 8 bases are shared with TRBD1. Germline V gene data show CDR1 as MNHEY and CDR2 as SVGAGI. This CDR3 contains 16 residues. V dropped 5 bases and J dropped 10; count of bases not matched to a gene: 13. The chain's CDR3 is CASSNKTGVEGSPLHF. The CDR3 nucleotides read TGTGCCAGCAGTAACAAGACAGGGGTGGAAGGGTCACCCCTCCACTTT.

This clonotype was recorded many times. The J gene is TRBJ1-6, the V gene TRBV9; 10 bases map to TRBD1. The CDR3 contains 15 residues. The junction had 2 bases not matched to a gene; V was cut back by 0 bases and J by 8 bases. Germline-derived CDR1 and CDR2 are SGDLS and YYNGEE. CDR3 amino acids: CASSVGDRGHSPLHF. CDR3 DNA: TGTGCCAGCAGCGTAGGGGACAGGGGTCATTCACCCCTCCACTTT. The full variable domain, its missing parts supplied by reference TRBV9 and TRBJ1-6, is DSGVTQTPKHLITATGQRVTLRCSPRSGDLSVYWYQQSLDQGLQFLIQYYNGEERAKGNILERFSAQQFPDLHSELNLSSLELGDSALYFCASSVGDRGHSPLHFGNGTRLTVT.

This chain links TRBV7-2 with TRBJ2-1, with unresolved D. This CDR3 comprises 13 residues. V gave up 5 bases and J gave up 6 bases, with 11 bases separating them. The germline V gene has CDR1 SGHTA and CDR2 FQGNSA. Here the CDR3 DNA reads TGTGCCAGCAGCCCATCCCGTGTCAATGAGCAGTTCTTC. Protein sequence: CASSPSRVNEQFF.

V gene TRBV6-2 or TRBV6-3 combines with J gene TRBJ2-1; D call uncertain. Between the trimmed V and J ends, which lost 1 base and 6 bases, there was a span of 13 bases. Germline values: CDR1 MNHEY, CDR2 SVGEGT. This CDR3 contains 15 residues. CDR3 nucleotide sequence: TGTGCCAGCAGTTACTGGCGTAGTCGTCTCAATGAGCAGTTCTTC. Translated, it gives CASSYWRSRLNEQFF.

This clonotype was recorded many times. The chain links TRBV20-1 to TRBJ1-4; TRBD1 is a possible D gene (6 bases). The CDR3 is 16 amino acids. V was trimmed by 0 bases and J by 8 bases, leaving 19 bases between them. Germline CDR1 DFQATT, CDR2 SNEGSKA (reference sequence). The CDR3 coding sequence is TGCAGTGCTAGAGATTTGTTGGGGGACACCAAGGAAAAACTGTTTTTT. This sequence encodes CSARDLLGDTKEKLFF.

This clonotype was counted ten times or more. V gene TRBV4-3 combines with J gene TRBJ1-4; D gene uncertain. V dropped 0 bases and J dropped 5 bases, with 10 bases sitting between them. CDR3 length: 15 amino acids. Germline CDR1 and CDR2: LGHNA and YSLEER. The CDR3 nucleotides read TGCGCCAGCAGCCAAGACAGGTCTTGGAATGAAAAACTGTTTTTT. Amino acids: CASSQDRSWNEKLFF.

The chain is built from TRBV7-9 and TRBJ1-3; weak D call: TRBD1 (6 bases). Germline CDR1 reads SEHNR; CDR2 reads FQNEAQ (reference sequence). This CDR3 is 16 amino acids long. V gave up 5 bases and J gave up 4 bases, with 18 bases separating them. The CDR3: CASSPFWGASGNTIYF. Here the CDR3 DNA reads TGTGCCAGCAGCCCGTTCTGGGGGGCTTCGGGAAACACCATATATTTT.

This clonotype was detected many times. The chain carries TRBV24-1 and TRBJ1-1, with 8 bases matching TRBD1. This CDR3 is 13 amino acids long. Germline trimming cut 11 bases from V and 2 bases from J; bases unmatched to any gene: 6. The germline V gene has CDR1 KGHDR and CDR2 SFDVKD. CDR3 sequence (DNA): TGTGCCATCCGGGGACAGGCTAACACTGAAGCTTTCTTT. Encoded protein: CAIRGQANTEAFF.

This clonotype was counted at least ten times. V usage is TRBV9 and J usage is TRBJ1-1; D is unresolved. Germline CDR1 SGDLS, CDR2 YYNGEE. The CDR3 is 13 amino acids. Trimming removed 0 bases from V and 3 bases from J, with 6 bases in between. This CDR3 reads CASSVEEYTEAFF. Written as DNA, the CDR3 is TGTGCCAGCAGCGTAGAGGAGTACACTGAAGCTTTCTTT.

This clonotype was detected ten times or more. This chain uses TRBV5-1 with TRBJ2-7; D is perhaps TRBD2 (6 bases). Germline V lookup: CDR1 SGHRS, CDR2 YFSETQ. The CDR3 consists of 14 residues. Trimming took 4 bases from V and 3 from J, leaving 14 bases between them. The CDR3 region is CASSAGRTDYEQYF. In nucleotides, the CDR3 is TGCGCCAGCAGCGCGGGACGGACCGACTACGAGCAGTACTTC.